Below, one T cell receptor beta chain is given with its context. Its antigen is not identified. Germline and junction disagree at one end, which may indicate a read error. The source of the sample is a study of OX40 agonist ivuxolimab in advanced cancers. Study details: An anti-OX40 (CD134) antibody with agonistic activity, ivuxolimab, was administered to patients. In three patients, partial responses were observed, one with hepatocellular carcinoma and two with cutaneous melanoma. Six ivuxolimab dose levels, 0.01 to 10 mg/kg, were given intravenously every 2 weeks.

Profiling relied on immunoSEQ multiplex PCR, and the TCRdb table lists in-frame clones only, not all of them. This sample has about 33,000 clones; about 81% occur once, and the top ten carry 20% to 25%. The CDR3 has 11 residues. CDR1 and CDR2 (germline): SEHNR, FQNEAQ (reference sequence). Whole-study results and caveats: Circulating CD4+ and CD8+ T cells showed clonal expansion by week 6 at 0.1 to 3.0 mg/kg.

Sequences were derived from CD4+ or CD8+ T cells sorted from blood, sampled in a trial of the OX40 agonist ivuxolimab. This clonotype originated in an adult with an advanced solid tumor such as melanoma, head and neck, liver or kidney cancer. V and J are TRBV7-9 and TRBJ1-1; D remains unclear. The CDR3 sequence: CAGRLNTEAFF. DNA of the CDR3: TGTGCCGGCAGATTGAACACTGAAGCTTTCTTT.